A single sample gave rise to the 16 T cell receptor beta chains below, sequenced in a study of blood T cells in healthy people across ages. Primed by a sample-barcoded 5' primer and a J-beta primer mix, a second PCR proceeded for 7 to 11 cycles. TCRdb re-derived calls from the 5' RACE reads in MiXCR, one entry per CDR3 protein. Of about 1,500,000 distinct CDR3 sequences detected, 40% to 50% appear once; the ten largest clones hold 7% to 9%. The sample consisted of blood. Receptors originate from a woman aged 18-29 years in good health.

The chain links TRBV21-1 to TRBJ2-7; TRBD2, the D gene given by the table, was not confirmed from the DNA. TRBV21-1 is labeled a pseudogene. This CDR3 has 16 residues. The CDR3 DNA reads TGTGCCAGCAGCACAAGGGGAGGCGGGACTTCCTACGAGCAGTACTTC. This encodes CASSTRGGGTSYEQYF.

The chain joins TRBV6-2 or TRBV6-3 to TRBJ2-4; the D gene is possibly TRBD1 (6 bases). The CDR3 sequence is 16 residues long. Trimming pared 10 bases from V and 1 base from J, leaving 20 bases between. Per the germline V gene, CDR1 is MNHEY and CDR2 is SVGEGT. The CDR3 nucleotides are TGTGCCACCAACGCTCAACAGGGTTCGGCCAAAAACATTCAGTACTTC. It yields the protein CATNAQQGSAKNIQYF.

This clonotype was observed once. The J gene is TRBJ1-2, the V gene TRBV18; weak D call: TRBD1 (5 bases). Germline loops: CDR1 KGHSH, CDR2 LQKENI. Trimming shortened V by 3 bases and J by 5 bases, and 16 bases separated the two germline ends. This CDR3 region has 15 residues. DNA of the CDR3: TGTGCCAGCTCACCCCCGGCAGGGACGAGGTATGGCTACACCTTC. Amino acid sequence: CASSPPAGTRYGYTF.

The sample holds a few counts of this clonotype. The chain combines TRBV5-1 with TRBJ2-1; 10 nucleotides match TRBD1. CDR1 and CDR2 from the germline V gene are SGHRS and YFSETQ. The junction had 6 bases not matched to a gene; V was cut back by 0 bases and J by 9 bases. CDR3 size: 15 residues. CDR3 nucleotides: TGCGCCAGCAGCTTGGGGGGACAGGGGAAGGGTGAGCAGTTCTTC. This encodes CASSLGGQGKGEQFF.

The V and J genes are TRBV7-6 and TRBJ2-1; 8 bases fit TRBD2. Trimming removed 3 bases from V and 7 bases from J; junction bases left unmatched: 5. The CDR3 is 14 residues long. CDR1 and CDR2 (germline): SGHVS, FNYEAQ. The CDR3 region has the DNA TGTGCCAGCAGCTTCGGGGGGGGGCCAAATGAGCAGTTCTTC. Protein sequence: CASSFGGGPNEQFF. The full variable domain, its missing parts supplied by reference TRBV7-6 and TRBJ2-1, is GAGVSQSPRYKVTKRGQDVALRCDPISGHVSLYWYRQALGQGPEFLTYFNYEAQQDKSGLPNDRFSAERPEGSISTLTIQRTEQRDSAMYRCASSFGGGPNEQFFGPGTRLTVL.

This clonotype has a single count. V usage is TRBV30 and J usage is TRBJ1-5, with unresolved D. The V gene's germline CDR1 is GTSNPN and CDR2 SVGIG (reference sequence). The ends were cut back, 4 bases at V and 0 bases at J, with 13 bases in the middle. The CDR3 runs 15 residues. The CDR3 DNA follows: TGTGCCTGGACGGAGGGCGCCCTTAGCAATCAGCCCCAGCATTTT. Protein sequence: CAWTEGALSNQPQHF.

DNA for the CDR3: TGTGCCAGCAGTTTAGGGGCAGGGGGCAGGACTGAAGCTTTCTTT. Its protein is CASSLGAGGRTEAFF. The chain employs TRBV28 and TRBJ1-1; 8 nucleotides agree with TRBD1. The V segment lost 2 bases and the J segment 5 bases; nucleotides outside the gene matches: 7. Per the germline V gene, CDR1 is MDHEN and CDR2 is SYDVKM. The CDR3 is made up of 15 amino acids.

This chain connects TRBV27 to TRBJ1-6; 7 bases match TRBD1. There are 17 residues in the CDR3. Trimming took 0 bases from V and 5 from J; bases not matched to a gene: 7. Germline CDR1 and CDR2: MNHEY and SMNVEV (reference sequence). CDR3 in amino acids: CASSLSGQAADNSPLHF. Written as DNA, the CDR3 is TGTGCCAGCAGTTTATCCGGACAGGCAGCCGATAATTCACCCCTCCACTTT.

The chain employs TRBV6-5 and TRBJ2-7; D unclear. Germline loops: CDR1 MNHEY, CDR2 SVGAGI. The CDR3 loop spans 13 amino acids. V dropped 0 bases and J dropped 6 bases, with 9 bases sitting between them. The CDR3 DNA reads TGTGCCAGCAGTTACTCCATGAGTGCCGAGCAGTACTTC. It codes for CASSYSMSAEQYF.

The chain employs TRBV6-5 and TRBJ2-3, with TRBD1 matching over 7 bases. Germline CDR1 and CDR2: MNHEY and SVGAGI. The CDR3 contains 15 residues. The V segment lost 0 bases and the J segment 2 bases; nucleotides outside the gene matches: 2. CDR3 DNA: TGTGCCAGCAGTTACTCAGACAGGGCCACAGATACGCAGTATTTT. It translates to CASSYSDRATDTQYF.

In nucleotides, the CDR3 is TGTGCCAGCAGCGTAGGGGGCGCTGACTACAATGAGCAGTACTTC. It specifies CASSVGGADYNEQYF. The chain recombines TRBV5-5 with TRBJ2-1; TRBD1 matches at 7 bases. Judging by the DNA end, TRBJ2-7 fits better; the J call may be wrong. This CDR3 comprises 15 residues. Germline V lookup: CDR1 SGHKS, CDR2 YYEKEE (reference sequence).

The chain employs TRBV12-3 or TRBV12-4 and TRBJ2-1; TRBD1 agrees at 7 bases. This CDR3 has 16 residues. With V trimmed by 5 bases and J by 4 bases, 11 bases remained unmatched. CDR3 sequence (DNA): TGTGCCAGCAGTCCGTCCGACAGGGTGTTTTACAATGAGCAGTTCTTC. This codes for CASSPSDRVFYNEQFF.

The chain joins TRBV6-2 or TRBV6-3 to TRBJ2-3, with D hard to call. From germline, CDR1 is MNHEY and CDR2 SVGEGT. V lost 0 bases and J 0 bases, leaving 22 bases between the germline ends. The CDR3 sequence is 20 residues long. CDR3 coding DNA: TGTGCCAGCAGTTACTCGATAGATCAGGAGTCTTTCTCTAGCACAGATACGCAGTATTTT. This translates into CASSYSIDQESFSSTDTQYF.

V is TRBV10-2 and J is TRBJ2-1, with a tentative D call TRBD2 (6 bases). Trimming stripped 2 bases from V and 0 bases from J, with 17 bases between. Germline V gene lookup returns CDR1 WSHSY and CDR2 SAAADI. The CDR3 covers 18 residues. CDR3 bases: TGCGCCAGCAGTGAGCCGATCAGCCTAGCGAGCTCCTACAATGAGCAGTTCTTC. Translating it yields CASSEPISLASSYNEQFF.

The chain couples TRBV3-1 to TRBJ2-5; TRBD1 matches 8 bases. The junction had 6 bases not matched to a gene; V was cut back by 7 bases and J by 5 bases. Germline CDR1 is LGHDT and CDR2 is YNNKEL (reference sequence). The CDR3 is 13 residues long. This CDR3 is CASMPGGVETQYF. The CDR3 nucleotides are TGTGCCAGCATGCCAGGGGGCGTCGAGACCCAGTACTTC.

The chain is built from TRBV28 and TRBJ2-3; 11 nucleotides align to TRBD1. CDR3 length equals 18 residues. Germline trimming cut 2 bases from V and 5 bases from J; bases unmatched to any gene: 12. Germline CDR1 MDHEN, CDR2 SYDVKM. CDR3 protein: CASSLQTGTGGREDTQYF. DNA for the CDR3: TGTGCCAGCAGTTTACAAACCGGGACAGGGGGTCGTGAAGATACGCAGTATTTT. Drawing the rest from reference TRBV28 and TRBJ2-3, the complete variable domain is DVKVTQSSRYLVKRTGEKVFLECVQDMDHENMFWYRQDPGLGLRLIYFSYDVKMKEKGDIPEGYSVSREKKERFSLILESASTNQTSMYLCASSLQTGTGGREDTQYFGPGTRLTVL.